A selection of T cell receptor beta chains follows, all from one sample in a study of OX40 agonist ivuxolimab in advanced cancers. Sequenced by immunoSEQ multiplex PCR; TCRdb stores in-frame clones only, minus some. The sample lists more than 70,000 clones; under 95% were seen once. The input for sequencing was CD4+ or CD8+ T cells sorted from blood, taken in a trial of the OX40 agonist ivuxolimab. These receptors originate from an adult with an advanced solid tumor such as melanoma, head and neck, liver or kidney cancer. CDR3s include the opening cysteine and the closing phenylalanine or tryptophan. The order of the fields is D gene, V gene, J gene, CDR3 DNA, CDR3 protein. D genes are given only for firm matches.

D: .
V: TRBV7-3
J: TRBJ1-1
DNA: TGTGCCAGCAGCCTCAAAGAGGGTACTGAAGCTTTCTTT
CDR3: CASSLKEGTEAFF

D: .
V: TRBV7-5
J: TRBJ2-3
DNA: TGTGCCAGAAGCTTAGAATCCCCCGGACAGGAAGATACGCAGTATTTT
CDR3: CARSLESPGQEDTQYF

D: TRBD2
V: TRBV9
J: TRBJ2-1
DNA: TGTGCCAGCAGCGTATCCAGCGGGAGAACCTACAATGAGCAGTTCTTC
CDR3: CASSVSSGRTYNEQFF

D: .
V: TRBV29-1
J: TRBJ2-1
DNA: TGCAGCGTTTACCAGCCTAAGGGTGAGCAGTTCTTC
CDR3: CSVYQPKGEQFF

D: TRBD2
V: TRBV7-9
J: TRBJ2-3
DNA: TGTGCCAGCAGCTTTAGCGGGAGGAACACAGATACGCAGTATTTT
CDR3: CASSFSGRNTDTQYF

D: .
V: TRBV2
J: TRBJ2-1
DNA: TGTGCCAGCAGTGGGCGGGACCCATCCTACAATGAGCAGTTCTTC
CDR3: CASSGRDPSYNEQFF

D: .
V: TRBV7-3
J: TRBJ1-1
DNA: TGTGCCAGCAGCTTAAGTCCAGGGGATAACACTGAAGCTTTCTTT
CDR3: CASSLSPGDNTEAFF

D: TRBD2
V: TRBV19
J: TRBJ2-7
DNA: TGTGCCAGTAGTTCACTAGCGAGCTACGAGCAGTACTTC
CDR3: CASSSLASYEQYF

D: .
V: TRBV11-2
J: TRBJ1-3
DNA: TGTGCCAGCAGCCTAACACCCGGTTGGGGTTCCTCTGGAAACACCATATATTTT
CDR3: CASSLTPGWGSSGNTIYF

D: TRBD2
V: TRBV28
J: TRBJ2-7
DNA: TGTGCCAGCAGTTCCTCAGCGGGAGGGTCCTACGAGCAGTACTTC
CDR3: CASSSSAGGSYEQYF

D: TRBD2
V: TRBV10-2
J: TRBJ2-1
DNA: TGCGCCAGCAGTGGGGGGCGTTCAGGACTAGCGGGACCCTACAATGAGCAGTTCTTC
CDR3: CASSGGRSGLAGPYNEQFF